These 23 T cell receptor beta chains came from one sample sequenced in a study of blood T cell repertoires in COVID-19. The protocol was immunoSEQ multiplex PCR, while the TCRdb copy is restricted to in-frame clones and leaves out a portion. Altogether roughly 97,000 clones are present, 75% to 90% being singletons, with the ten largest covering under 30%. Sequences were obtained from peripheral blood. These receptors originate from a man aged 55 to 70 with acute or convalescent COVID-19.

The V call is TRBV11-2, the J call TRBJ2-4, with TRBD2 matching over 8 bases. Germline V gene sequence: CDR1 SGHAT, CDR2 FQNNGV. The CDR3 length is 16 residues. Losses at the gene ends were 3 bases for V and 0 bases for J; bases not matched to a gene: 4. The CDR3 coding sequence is TGTGCCAGCAGCTTTCAGCGGGAGCTAGCCAAAAACATTCAGTACTTC. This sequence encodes CASSFQRELAKNIQYF.

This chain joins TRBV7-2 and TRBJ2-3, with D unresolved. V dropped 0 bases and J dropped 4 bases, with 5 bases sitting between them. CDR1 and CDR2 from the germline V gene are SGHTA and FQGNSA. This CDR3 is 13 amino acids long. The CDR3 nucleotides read TGTGCCAGCAGCTTAGCGCGGTCAGATACGCAGTATTTT. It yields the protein CASSLARSDTQYF.

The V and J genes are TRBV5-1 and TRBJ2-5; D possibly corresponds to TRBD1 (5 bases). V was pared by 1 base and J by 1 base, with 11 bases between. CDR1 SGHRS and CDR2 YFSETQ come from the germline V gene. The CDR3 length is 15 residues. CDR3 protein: CASSLSQGGQETQYF. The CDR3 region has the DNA TGCGCCAGCAGCTTGTCGCAGGGCGGCCAAGAGACCCAGTACTTC.

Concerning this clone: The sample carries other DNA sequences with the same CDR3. Here the CDR3 DNA reads TGTGCCACCAGCAGAGACAGGGGATACGAGCAGTACGTC. Protein: CATSRDRGYEQYV. The J gene is TRBJ2-7, the V gene TRBV15; D is perhaps TRBD1 (6 bases). Deletions cut 0 bases from V and 4 bases from J, with 7 bases between. The germline gives CDR1 LNHNV, CDR2 YYDKDF (reference sequence). This CDR3 comprises 13 residues.

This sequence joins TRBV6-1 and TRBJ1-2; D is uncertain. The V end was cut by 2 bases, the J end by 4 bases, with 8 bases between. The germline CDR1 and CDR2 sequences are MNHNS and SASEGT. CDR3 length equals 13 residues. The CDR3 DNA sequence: TGTGCCAGCAGTGAAATGAGCATCTATGGCTACACCTTC. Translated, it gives CASSEMSIYGYTF.

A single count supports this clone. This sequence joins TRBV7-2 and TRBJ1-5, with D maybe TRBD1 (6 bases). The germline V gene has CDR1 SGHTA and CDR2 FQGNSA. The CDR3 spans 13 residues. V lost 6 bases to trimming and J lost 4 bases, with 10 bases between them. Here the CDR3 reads CASSYRDNQPQHF. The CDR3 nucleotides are TGTGCCAGCAGTTACAGGGATAATCAGCCCCAGCATTTT.

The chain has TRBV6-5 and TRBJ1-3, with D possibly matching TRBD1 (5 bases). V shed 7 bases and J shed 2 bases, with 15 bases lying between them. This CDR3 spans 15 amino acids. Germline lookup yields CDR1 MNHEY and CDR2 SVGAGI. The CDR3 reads CASTEGRAAGNTIYF. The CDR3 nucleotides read TGTGCCAGCACCGAGGGGAGGGCAGCTGGAAACACCATATATTTT.

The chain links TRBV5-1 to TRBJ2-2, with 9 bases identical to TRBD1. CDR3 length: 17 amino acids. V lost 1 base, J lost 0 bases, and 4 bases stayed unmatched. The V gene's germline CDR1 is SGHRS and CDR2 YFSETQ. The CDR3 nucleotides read TGCGCCAGCAGCTTGACCAGACAGGGGGCGAACACCGGGGAGCTGTTTTTT. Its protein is CASSLTRQGANTGELFF.

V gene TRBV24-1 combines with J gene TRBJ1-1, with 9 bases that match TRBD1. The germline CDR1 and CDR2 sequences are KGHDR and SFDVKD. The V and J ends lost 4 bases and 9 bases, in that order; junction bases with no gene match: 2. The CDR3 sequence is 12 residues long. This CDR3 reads CATSEGTGKAFF. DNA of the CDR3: TGTGCCACCAGTGAGGGGACAGGGAAAGCTTTCTTT.

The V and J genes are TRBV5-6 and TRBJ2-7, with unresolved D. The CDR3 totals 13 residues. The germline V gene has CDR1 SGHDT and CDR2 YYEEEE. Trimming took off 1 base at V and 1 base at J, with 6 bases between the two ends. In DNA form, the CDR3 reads TGTGCCAGCAGCTTGCCCCATTCCTACGAGCAGTACGTC. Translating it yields CASSLPHSYEQYV.

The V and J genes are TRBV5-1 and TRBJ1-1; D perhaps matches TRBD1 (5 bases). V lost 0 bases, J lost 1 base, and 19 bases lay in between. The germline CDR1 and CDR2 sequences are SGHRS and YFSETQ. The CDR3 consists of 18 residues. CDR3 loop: CASSLGRGGDWWNTEAFF. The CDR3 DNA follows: TGCGCCAGCAGCTTGGGGCGGGGGGGGGATTGGTGGAACACTGAAGCTTTCTTT.

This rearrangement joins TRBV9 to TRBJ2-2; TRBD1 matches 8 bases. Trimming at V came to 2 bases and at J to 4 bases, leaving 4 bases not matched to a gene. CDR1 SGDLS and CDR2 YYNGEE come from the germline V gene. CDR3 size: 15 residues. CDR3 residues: CASSVRGHVTGELFF. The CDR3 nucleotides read TGTGCCAGCAGCGTCAGGGGGCACGTCACCGGGGAGCTGTTTTTT.

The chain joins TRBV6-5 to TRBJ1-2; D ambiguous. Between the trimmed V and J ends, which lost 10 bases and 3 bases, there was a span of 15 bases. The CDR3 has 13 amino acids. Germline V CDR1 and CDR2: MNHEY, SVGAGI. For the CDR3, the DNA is TGTGCCACCCAGTTGGAGCCCTACTATGGCTACACCTTC. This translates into CATQLEPYYGYTF.

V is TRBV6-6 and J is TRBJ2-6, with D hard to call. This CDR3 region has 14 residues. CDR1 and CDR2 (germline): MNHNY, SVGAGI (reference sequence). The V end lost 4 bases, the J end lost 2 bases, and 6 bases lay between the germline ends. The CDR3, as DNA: TGTGCCAGCAGTTCCGCAGCTGGGGCCAACGTCCTGACTTTC. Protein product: CASSSAAGANVLTF.

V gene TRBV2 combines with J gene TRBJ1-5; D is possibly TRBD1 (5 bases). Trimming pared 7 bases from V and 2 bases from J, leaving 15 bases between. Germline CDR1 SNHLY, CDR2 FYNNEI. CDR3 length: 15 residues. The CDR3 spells CASTETVSGNQPQHF. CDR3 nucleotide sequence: TGTGCCAGCACCGAGACAGTCAGTGGCAATCAGCCCCAGCATTTT.

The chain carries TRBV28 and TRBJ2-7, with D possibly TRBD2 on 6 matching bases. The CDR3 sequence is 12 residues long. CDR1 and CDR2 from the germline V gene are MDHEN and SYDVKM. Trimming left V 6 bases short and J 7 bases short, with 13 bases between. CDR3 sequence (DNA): TGTGCCAGCAGCTATCTTGGGAGGGAGCAGTACGTC. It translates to CASSYLGREQYV.

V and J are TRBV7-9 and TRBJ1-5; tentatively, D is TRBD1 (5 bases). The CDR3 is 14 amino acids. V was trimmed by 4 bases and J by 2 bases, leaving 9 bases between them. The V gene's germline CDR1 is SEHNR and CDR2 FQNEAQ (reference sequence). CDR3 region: CASSSGGGNQPQHF. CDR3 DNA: TGTGCCAGCAGCTCAGGAGGGGGCAATCAGCCCCAGCATTTT.

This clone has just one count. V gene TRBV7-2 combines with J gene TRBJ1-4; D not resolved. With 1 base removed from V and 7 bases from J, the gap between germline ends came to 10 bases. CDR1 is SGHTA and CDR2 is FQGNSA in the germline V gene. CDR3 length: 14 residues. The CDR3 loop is CASSLVDYGEKLFF. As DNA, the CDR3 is TGTGCCAGCAGCTTAGTTGATTACGGTGAAAAACTGTTTTTT.

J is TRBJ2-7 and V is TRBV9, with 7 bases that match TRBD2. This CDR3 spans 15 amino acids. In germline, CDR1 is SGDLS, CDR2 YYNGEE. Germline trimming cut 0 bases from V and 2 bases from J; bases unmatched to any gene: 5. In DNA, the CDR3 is TGTGCCAGCAGCGTAGCTGGGGGGGTCGCCTACGAGCAGTACTTC. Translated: CASSVAGGVAYEQYF.

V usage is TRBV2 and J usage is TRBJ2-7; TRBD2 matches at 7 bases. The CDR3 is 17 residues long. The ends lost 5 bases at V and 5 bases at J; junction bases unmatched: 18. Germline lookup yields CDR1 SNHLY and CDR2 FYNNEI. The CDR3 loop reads CASSWEGAGRLMDEQYF. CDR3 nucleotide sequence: TGTGCCAGCAGTTGGGAGGGTGCAGGGCGCTTGATGGACGAGCAGTACTTC.

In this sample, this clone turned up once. The CDR3 nucleotides read TGTGCCAGCAGTTTATACGGGGAGACCCAGTACTTC. Amino acid sequence: CASSLYGETQYF. This chain uses TRBV28 with TRBJ2-5; the D is unclear. CDR3 length equals 12 residues. Trimming took 1 base from V and 5 from J, leaving 5 bases between them. CDR1 MDHEN and CDR2 SYDVKM come from the germline V gene.

CDR3 in DNA: TGTGCCAGCAGTTTAGGGCAGAGGAACACTGAAGCTTTCTTT. Encoded protein: CASSLGQRNTEAFF. The rearrangement uses TRBV27 and TRBJ1-1; D gene ambiguous. The germline V gene encodes CDR1 MNHEY and CDR2 SMNVEV (reference sequence). The germline V and J ends were trimmed by 2 bases and 1 base, with 8 bases remaining between them. The CDR3 runs to 14 residues.

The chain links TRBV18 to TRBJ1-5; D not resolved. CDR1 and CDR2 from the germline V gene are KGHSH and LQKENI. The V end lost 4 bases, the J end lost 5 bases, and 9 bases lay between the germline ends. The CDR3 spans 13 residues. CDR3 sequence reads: CASSRGTDQPQHF. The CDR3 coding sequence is TGTGCCAGCTCACGAGGAACCGATCAGCCCCAGCATTTT.